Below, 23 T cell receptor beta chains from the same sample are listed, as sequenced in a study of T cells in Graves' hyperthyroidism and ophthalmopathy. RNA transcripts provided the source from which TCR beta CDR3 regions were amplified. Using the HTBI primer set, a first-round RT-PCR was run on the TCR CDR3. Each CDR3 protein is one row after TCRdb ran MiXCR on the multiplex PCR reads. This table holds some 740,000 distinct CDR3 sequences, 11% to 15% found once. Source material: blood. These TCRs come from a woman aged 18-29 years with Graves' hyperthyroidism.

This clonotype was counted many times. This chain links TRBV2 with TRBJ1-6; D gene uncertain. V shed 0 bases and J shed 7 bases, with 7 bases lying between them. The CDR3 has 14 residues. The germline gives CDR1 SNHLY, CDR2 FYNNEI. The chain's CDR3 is CASSEAGRNSPLHF. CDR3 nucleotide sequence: TGTGCCAGCAGTGAAGCAGGGAGGAATTCACCCCTCCACTTT.

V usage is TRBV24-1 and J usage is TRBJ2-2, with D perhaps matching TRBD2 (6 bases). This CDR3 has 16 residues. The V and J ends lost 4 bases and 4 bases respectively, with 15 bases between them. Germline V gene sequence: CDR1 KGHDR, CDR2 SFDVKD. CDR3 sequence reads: CATSDPEGFLTGELFF. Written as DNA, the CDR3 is TGTGCCACCAGTGACCCGGAGGGGTTCCTCACCGGGGAGCTGTTTTTT.

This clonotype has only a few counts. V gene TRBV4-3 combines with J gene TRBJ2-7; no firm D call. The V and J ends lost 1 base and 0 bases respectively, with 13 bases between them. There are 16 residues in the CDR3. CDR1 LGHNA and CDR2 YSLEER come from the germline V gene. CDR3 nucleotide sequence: TGCGCCAGCAGCCAAGGGTTGGGGTTCAGCTCCTACGAGCAGTACTTC. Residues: CASSQGLGFSSYEQYF.

CDR3 amino acids: CSARPQTTGTQETQYF. CDR3 nucleotides: TGCAGTGCTAGACCACAAACAACCGGGACCCAAGAGACCCAGTACTTC. The gene calls are TRBV20-1 and TRBJ2-5; D may be TRBD1 or TRBD2 (5 bases each). This CDR3 spans 16 amino acids. The germline gives CDR1 DFQATT, CDR2 SNEGSKA (reference sequence). V was clipped by 2 bases and J by 1 base, with 17 bases between them.

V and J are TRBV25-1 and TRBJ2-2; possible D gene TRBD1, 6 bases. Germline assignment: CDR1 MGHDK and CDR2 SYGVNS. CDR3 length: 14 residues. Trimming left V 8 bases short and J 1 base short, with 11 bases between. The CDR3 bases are TGTGCCAGCGCCGGGACAATGAACACCGGGGAGCTGTTTTTT. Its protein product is CASAGTMNTGELFF.

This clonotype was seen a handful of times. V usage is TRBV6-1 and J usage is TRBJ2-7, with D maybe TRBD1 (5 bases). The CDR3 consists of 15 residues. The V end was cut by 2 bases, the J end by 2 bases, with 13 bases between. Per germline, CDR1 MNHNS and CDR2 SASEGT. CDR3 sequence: CASSELQQGPYEQYF. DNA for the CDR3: TGTGCCAGCAGTGAATTGCAGCAGGGCCCCTACGAGCAGTACTTC.

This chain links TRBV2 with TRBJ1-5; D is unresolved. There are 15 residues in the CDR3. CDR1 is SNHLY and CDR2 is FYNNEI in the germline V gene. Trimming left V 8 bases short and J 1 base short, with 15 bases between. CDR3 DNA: TGTGCCAGCCGTAGCGCGGCCGGAAGCAATCAGCCCCAGCATTTT. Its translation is CASRSAAGSNQPQHF.

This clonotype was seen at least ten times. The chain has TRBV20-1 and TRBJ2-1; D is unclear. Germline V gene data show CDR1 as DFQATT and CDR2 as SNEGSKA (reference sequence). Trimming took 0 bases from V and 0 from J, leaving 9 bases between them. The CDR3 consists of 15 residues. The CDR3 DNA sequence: TGCAGTGCTAGAGATCCTAACCGCTCCTACAATGAGCAGTTCTTC. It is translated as CSARDPNRSYNEQFF.

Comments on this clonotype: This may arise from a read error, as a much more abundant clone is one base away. CDR3: CSARDMGEGPTEQHF. In nucleotides, the CDR3 is TGCAGTGCTAGAGATATGGGGGAGGGTCCTACCGAGCAGCACTTC. The rearrangement links TRBV20-1 to TRBJ2-7; 7 bases map to TRBD2. Germline assignment: CDR1 DFQATT and CDR2 SNEGSKA (reference sequence). The CDR3 contains 15 residues.

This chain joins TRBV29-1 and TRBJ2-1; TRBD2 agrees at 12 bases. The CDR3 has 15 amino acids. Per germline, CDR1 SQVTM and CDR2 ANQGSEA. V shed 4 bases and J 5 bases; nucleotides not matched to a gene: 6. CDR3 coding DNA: TGCAGCGTTGCCCTGACTAGCGGGAGAAACAATGAGCAGTTCTTC. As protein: CSVALTSGRNNEQFF.

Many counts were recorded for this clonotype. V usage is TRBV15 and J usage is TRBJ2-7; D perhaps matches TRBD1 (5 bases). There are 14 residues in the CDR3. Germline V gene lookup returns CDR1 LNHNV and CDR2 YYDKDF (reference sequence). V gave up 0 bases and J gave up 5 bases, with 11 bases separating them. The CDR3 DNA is TGTGCCACCAGCAGAGACAGGGCGGTCGACGAGCAGTACTTC. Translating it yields CATSRDRAVDEQYF.

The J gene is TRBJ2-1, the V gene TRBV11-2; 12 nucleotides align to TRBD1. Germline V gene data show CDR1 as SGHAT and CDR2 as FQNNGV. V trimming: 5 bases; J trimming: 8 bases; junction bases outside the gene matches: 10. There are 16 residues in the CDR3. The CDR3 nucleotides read TGTGCCAGCAGCACTAGGGACAGGGGGCGCAGTGATGAGCAGTTCTTC. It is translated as CASSTRDRGRSDEQFF.

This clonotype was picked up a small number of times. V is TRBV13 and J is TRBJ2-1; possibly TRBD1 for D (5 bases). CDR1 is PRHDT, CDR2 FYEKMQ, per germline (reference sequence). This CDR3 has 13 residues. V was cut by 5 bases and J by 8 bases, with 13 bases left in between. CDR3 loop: CASSLRRGDEQFF. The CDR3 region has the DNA TGTGCCAGCAGCCTGCGAAGGGGCGATGAGCAGTTCTTC.

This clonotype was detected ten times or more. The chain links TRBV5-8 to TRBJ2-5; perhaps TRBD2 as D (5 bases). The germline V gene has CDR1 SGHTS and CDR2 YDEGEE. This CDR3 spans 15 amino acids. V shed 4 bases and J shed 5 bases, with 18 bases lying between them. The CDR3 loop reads CASSLLPSGLETQYF. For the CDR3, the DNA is TGTGCCAGCAGCCTCCTCCCGAGTGGACTGGAGACCCAGTACTTC.

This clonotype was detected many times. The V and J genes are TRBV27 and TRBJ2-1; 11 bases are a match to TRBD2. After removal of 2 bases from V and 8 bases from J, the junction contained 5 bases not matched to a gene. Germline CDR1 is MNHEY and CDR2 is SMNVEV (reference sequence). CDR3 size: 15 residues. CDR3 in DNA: TGTGCCAGCAGTTTACTAGCGGGAGGCGTTGATGAGCAGTTCTTC. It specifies CASSLLAGGVDEQFF.

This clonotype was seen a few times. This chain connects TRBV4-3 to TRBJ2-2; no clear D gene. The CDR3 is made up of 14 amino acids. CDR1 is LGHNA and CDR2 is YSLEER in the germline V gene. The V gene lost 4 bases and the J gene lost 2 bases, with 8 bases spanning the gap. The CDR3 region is CASSPLLNTGELFF. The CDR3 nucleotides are TGCGCCAGCAGCCCTTTATTAAACACCGGGGAGCTGTTTTTT.

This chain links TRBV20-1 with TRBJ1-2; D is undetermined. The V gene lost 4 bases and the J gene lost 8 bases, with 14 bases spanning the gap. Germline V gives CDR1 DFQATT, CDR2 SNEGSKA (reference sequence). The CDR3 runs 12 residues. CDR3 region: CSATGWARGYTF. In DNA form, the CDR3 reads TGCAGTGCTACCGGATGGGCAAGGGGCTACACCTTC.

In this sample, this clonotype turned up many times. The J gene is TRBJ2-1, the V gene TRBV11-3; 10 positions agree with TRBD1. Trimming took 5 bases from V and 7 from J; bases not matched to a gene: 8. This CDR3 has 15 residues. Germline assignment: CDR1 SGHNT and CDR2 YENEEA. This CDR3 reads CASSQKGTGENEQFF. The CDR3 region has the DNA TGTGCCAGCAGCCAGAAGGGGACAGGGGAGAATGAGCAGTTCTTC.

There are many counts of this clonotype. DNA for the CDR3: TGTGCCAGCAGGAGAAGACCCGGACAGCTCCAAGAGACCCAGTACTTC. As protein: CASRRRPGQLQETQYF. The rearrangement uses TRBV7-8 and TRBJ2-5; possibly TRBD1 for D (6 bases). The CDR3 loop spans 16 amino acids. In germline, CDR1 is SGHVS, CDR2 FQNEAQ. The V end was cut by 6 bases, the J end by 1 base, with 18 bases between.

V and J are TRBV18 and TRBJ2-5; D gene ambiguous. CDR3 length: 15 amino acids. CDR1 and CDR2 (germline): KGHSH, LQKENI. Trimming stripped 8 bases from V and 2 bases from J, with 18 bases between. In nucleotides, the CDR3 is TGTGCCAGCACTGTTGCTTGGGGTAGACAAGAGACCCAGTACTTC. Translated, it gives CASTVAWGRQETQYF.

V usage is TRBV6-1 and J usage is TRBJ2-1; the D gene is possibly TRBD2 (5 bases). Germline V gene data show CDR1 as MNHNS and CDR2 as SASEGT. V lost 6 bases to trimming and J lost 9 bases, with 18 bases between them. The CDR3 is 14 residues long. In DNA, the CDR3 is TGTGCCAGCAGGATCTACCGGGATCAGACTGAGCAGTTCTTC. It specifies CASRIYRDQTEQFF.

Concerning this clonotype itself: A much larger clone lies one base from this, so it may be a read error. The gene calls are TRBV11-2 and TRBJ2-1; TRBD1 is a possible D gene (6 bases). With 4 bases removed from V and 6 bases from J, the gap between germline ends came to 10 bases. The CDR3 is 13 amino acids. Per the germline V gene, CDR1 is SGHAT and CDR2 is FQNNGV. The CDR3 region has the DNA TGTGCCAGCAGCTATACAGGGTGCAATGAGCAGTTCTTC. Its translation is CASSYTGCNEQFF.

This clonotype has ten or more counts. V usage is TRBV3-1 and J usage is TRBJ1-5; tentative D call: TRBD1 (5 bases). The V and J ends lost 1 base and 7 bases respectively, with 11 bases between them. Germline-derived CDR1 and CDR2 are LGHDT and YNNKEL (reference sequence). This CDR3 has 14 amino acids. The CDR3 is CASSQAGLKQPQHF. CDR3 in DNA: TGTGCCAGCAGCCAAGCAGGGCTCAAGCAGCCCCAGCATTTT.